The 23 T cell receptor beta chains reported below all come from one sample, sequenced in a study of blood T cells in healthy people across ages. A second 7 to 11 cycle PCR used barcoded and J-beta primers. TCRdb analysed the 5' RACE reads with MiXCR anew, one entry per CDR3 protein. Of 1.5 million to 2 million distinct CDR3 sequences in the sample, less than 50% are singletons; the top ten hold less than 2.5%. The material sequenced was blood. Source of these receptors: a woman between 35 and 50 years old in good health.

This chain joins TRBV19 and TRBJ1-2, with 7 bases matching TRBD1. This CDR3 contains 16 residues. Trimming at V came to 6 bases and at J to 0 bases, leaving 10 bases not matched to a gene. Germline CDR1 and CDR2: LNHDA and SQIVND (reference sequence). The CDR3 protein is CASSRQGQRANYGYTF. CDR3 nucleotide sequence: TGTGCCAGTAGCAGACAGGGTCAAAGAGCTAACTATGGCTACACCTTC.

This chain joins TRBV4-2 and TRBJ2-1, with TRBD2 matching 9 bases. The CDR3 sequence is 18 residues long. The ends lost 1 base at V and 6 bases at J; junction bases unmatched: 13. Looked up from germline, CDR1 is LGHNA and CDR2 is YNFKEQ. CDR3 residues: CASSQGPRGGTLVNEQFF. The CDR3, as DNA: TGTGCCAGCAGCCAAGGCCCGCGGGGGGGCACGCTCGTCAATGAGCAGTTCTTC.

This chain uses TRBV5-5 with TRBJ2-7; no firm D call. CDR3 length: 15 amino acids. Trimming stripped 1 base from V and 0 bases from J, with 11 bases between. The germline V gene encodes CDR1 SGHKS and CDR2 YYEKEE (reference sequence). CDR3 sequence: CASSLTPGSSYEQYF. The CDR3 region has the DNA TGTGCCAGCAGCTTGACTCCAGGCAGCTCCTACGAGCAGTACTTC.

The chain recombines TRBV7-3 with TRBJ2-1, with unresolved D. The CDR3 has 13 residues. Germline V gene lookup returns CDR1 SGHTA and CDR2 FQGTGA. With 1 base removed from V and 11 bases from J, the gap between germline ends came to 12 bases. The CDR3 region is CASSLIAGFKQFF. CDR3 sequence (DNA): TGTGCCAGCAGCTTAATTGCCGGGTTTAAGCAGTTCTTC. Full variable domain (rest looked up from reference TRBV7-3 and TRBJ2-1): GAGVSQTPSNKVTEKGKYVELRCDPISGHTALYWYRQSLGQGPEFLIYFQGTGAADDSGLPNDRFFAVRPEGSVSTLKIQRTERGDSAVYLCASSLIAGFKQFFGPGTRLTVL.

The chain recombines TRBV6-5 with TRBJ2-1, with 7 bases aligning to TRBD1. The CDR3 runs 16 residues. CDR1 is MNHEY and CDR2 is SVGAGI in the germline V gene. Unmatched junction bases numbered 8, after V lost 1 base and J lost 5 bases. CDR3 DNA sequence: TGTGCCAGCAGTTACTGGGAGACAGGGCGCGACAATGAGCAGTTCTTC. Its translation is CASSYWETGRDNEQFF.

This sequence joins TRBV5-1 and TRBJ2-7, with D unclear. CDR1 and CDR2 from the germline V gene are SGHRS and YFSETQ. V lost 1 base to trimming and J lost 7 bases, with 15 bases between them. The CDR3 is 14 amino acids. CDR3 protein: CASSLSSNNNEQYF. CDR3 DNA: TGCGCCAGCAGCTTGTCTTCTAACAACAATGAGCAGTACTTC.

This clonotype was observed once. The chain uses TRBV10-3 and TRBJ2-2; D gene uncertain. This CDR3 contains 12 residues. Per germline, CDR1 ENHRY and CDR2 SYGVKD. Trimming cost V 7 bases and J 4 bases, with 7 bases left between them. The CDR3 spells CAIKIGTGELFF. In DNA, the CDR3 is TGTGCCATCAAGATAGGCACCGGGGAGCTGTTTTTT.

J is TRBJ2-1 and V is TRBV4-2; 12 positions match TRBD2. Germline trimming cut 4 bases from V and 5 bases from J; bases unmatched to any gene: 15. CDR3 length equals 19 residues. The germline gives CDR1 LGHNA, CDR2 YNFKEQ. CDR3 in amino acids: CASSLGQGRRLAGDNEQFF. The CDR3 DNA is TGTGCCAGCAGCCTCGGACAGGGGAGGAGACTAGCGGGGGACAATGAGCAGTTCTTC.

V is TRBV6-6 and J is TRBJ2-4; 9 bases agree with TRBD1. With the DNA end fitting TRBJ2-7 better, the J assignment may be wrong. Germline V gene sequence: CDR1 MNHNY, CDR2 SVGAGI (reference sequence). There are 16 residues in the CDR3. CDR3 sequence: CASSYPDRDRDYEQYF. The CDR3 nucleotides read TGTGCCAGCAGTTACCCCGACCGGGACAGGGATTACGAGCAGTACTTC.

The rearrangement links TRBV6-2 or TRBV6-3 to TRBJ2-1; maybe TRBD1 (6 bases). The CDR3 covers 16 residues. V lost 0 bases and J lost 8, with 17 bases in between. Germline V gene data show CDR1 as MNHEY and CDR2 as SVGEGT. This chain's CDR3 is CASSYSQRDIRHEQFF. Written as DNA, the CDR3 is TGTGCCAGCAGTTACTCTCAGAGGGACATTCGCCATGAGCAGTTCTTC.

The chain links TRBV6-2 or TRBV6-3 to TRBJ2-1, with a possible D match to TRBD2 (5 bases). Trimming left V 2 bases short and J 0 bases short, with 11 bases between. CDR1 and CDR2 (germline): MNHEY, SVGEGT. The CDR3 loop spans 16 amino acids. The chain's CDR3 is CASSYRGYSSYNEQFF. DNA of the CDR3: TGTGCCAGCAGTTACCGCGGGTATAGCTCCTACAATGAGCAGTTCTTC.

The V and J genes are TRBV6-5 and TRBJ2-1, with D uncertain. The CDR3 sequence is 13 residues long. The V gene's germline CDR1 is MNHEY and CDR2 SVGAGI. The ends were cut back, 5 bases at V and 6 bases at J, with 11 bases in the middle. The CDR3 DNA is TGTGCCAGCAGTGACGACGACTCCAATGAGCAGTTCTTC. As protein: CASSDDDSNEQFF.

This clonotype was observed a few times. The rearrangement links TRBV4-3 to TRBJ2-3; TRBD1 might be the D (6 bases). Trimming shortened V by 1 base and J by 4 bases, and 15 bases separated the two germline ends. CDR1 LGHNA and CDR2 YSLEER come from the germline V gene. The CDR3 contains 16 residues. The CDR3 region is CASSQGVQGGADTQYF. CDR3 sequence (DNA): TGCGCCAGCAGCCAAGGTGTACAGGGCGGAGCAGATACGCAGTATTTT.

This chain joins TRBV6-5 and TRBJ2-7, with 8 bases identical to TRBD1. The CDR3 has 15 residues. With V trimmed by 2 bases and J by 7 bases, 10 bases remained unmatched. Germline CDR1 MNHEY, CDR2 SVGAGI. CDR3: CASSYGWQGAYEQYF. CDR3 DNA sequence: TGTGCCAGCAGTTACGGGTGGCAGGGGGCGTATGAGCAGTACTTC.

This clonotype has a handful of counts. J is TRBJ2-5 and V is TRBV20-1; no clear D gene. The J call is doubtful: the DNA matches TRBJ2-7 better. The CDR3 loop spans 11 amino acids. In germline, CDR1 is DFQATT, CDR2 SNEGSKA (reference sequence). The CDR3 sequence is CSAIRLSEQYF. The CDR3 nucleotides read TGCAGTGCTATTCGTCTGTCCGAGCAGTACTTC.

The chain's CDR3 is CASTIGRAATDTQYF. The CDR3 nucleotides read TGTGCCAGCACCATAGGGCGGGCAGCCACAGATACGCAGTATTTT. The chain uses TRBV7-9 and TRBJ2-3; a possible D gene is TRBD2 (5 bases). Trimming cost V 7 bases and J 2 bases, with 16 bases left between them. The CDR3 is 15 amino acids. Germline V gene sequence: CDR1 SEHNR, CDR2 FQNEAQ (reference sequence).

For this clonotype: An end of the junction differs from the germline gene, which may be a read error. The chain employs TRBV27 and TRBJ2-7; D is possibly TRBD1 (6 bases). Germline V gives CDR1 MNHEY, CDR2 SMNVEV (reference sequence). The CDR3 sequence is 14 residues long. Here the CDR3 DNA reads TGTGCCAACAGTTACCTCGGGACACCCTACGAGCAGTACTTC. As protein: CANSYLGTPYEQYF.

CDR3 nucleotides: TGCGCCAGCAGCTTGTCGGGACAGAACACCGGGGAGCTGTTTTTT. As protein: CASSLSGQNTGELFF. The rearrangement joins TRBV5-1 to TRBJ2-2; perhaps TRBD1 as D (6 bases). The germline V and J ends were trimmed by 1 base and 1 base, with 8 bases remaining between them. Germline CDR1 reads SGHRS; CDR2 reads YFSETQ. This CDR3 contains 15 residues.

As for this clonotype: An end of the junction differs from the germline gene, which may be a read error. V and J are TRBV27 and TRBJ1-6; D uncertain. CDR3 length: 17 residues. Looked up from germline, CDR1 is MNHEY and CDR2 is SMNVEV (reference sequence). CDR3 DNA sequence: TGTGCCAGCAGCCCCCTTTTCCCGAGCTCCTATAGTTCACCCCTCCACTTT. Translated, it gives CASSPLFPSSYSSPLHF.

The rearrangement uses TRBV4-2 and TRBJ2-3, with 16 nucleotides matching TRBD2. The V gene end was trimmed by 1 base and the J gene end by 0 bases; junction bases not matched to a gene: 10. The CDR3 length is 21 residues. CDR1 and CDR2 (germline): LGHNA, YNFKEQ. The CDR3 nucleotides read TGTGCCAGCAGCCAAGCGACAGGTGGGACTAGCGGGGGGGCCAGCACAGATACGCAGTATTTT. It encodes CASSQATGGTSGGASTDTQYF.

In this sample, this clonotype turned up once. The chain couples TRBV2 to TRBJ1-2; D not resolved. The germline V and J ends were trimmed by 6 bases and 3 bases, with 11 bases remaining between them. Per the germline V gene, CDR1 is SNHLY and CDR2 is FYNNEI. This CDR3 is 13 amino acids long. As DNA, the CDR3 is TGTGCCAGCAGGGACGACGGTTACTATGGCTACACCTTC. Protein: CASRDDGYYGYTF.

Points on this clonotype: One junction end does not reproduce the germline sequence, and a read error may be involved. The gene calls are TRBV12-3 or TRBV12-4 and TRBJ2-3; no reliable D call. There are 12 residues in the CDR3. CDR3: CTSRALPDTQYF. The CDR3 DNA reads as TGTACCAGCAGAGCCCTCCCAGATACGCAGTATTTT.

This chain connects TRBV20-1 to TRBJ2-3; 12 bases are a match to TRBD2. The CDR3 consists of 16 residues. Unmatched junction bases numbered 5, after V lost 0 bases and J lost 4 bases. Germline CDR1 is DFQATT and CDR2 is SNEGSKA (reference sequence). In DNA, the CDR3 is TGCAGTGCTAGAGAAAGGGCTAGCGGGGGGGCAGATACGCAGTATTTT. Translation: CSARERASGGADTQYF.